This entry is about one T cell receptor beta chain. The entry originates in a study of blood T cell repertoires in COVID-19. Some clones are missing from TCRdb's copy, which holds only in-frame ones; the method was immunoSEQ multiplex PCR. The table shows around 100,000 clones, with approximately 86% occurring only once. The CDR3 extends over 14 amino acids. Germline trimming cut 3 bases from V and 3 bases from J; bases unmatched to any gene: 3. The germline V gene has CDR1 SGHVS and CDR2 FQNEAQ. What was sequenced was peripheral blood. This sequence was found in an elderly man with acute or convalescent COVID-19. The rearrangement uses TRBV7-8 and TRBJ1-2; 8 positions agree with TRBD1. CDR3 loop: CASSLTDRDYGYTF. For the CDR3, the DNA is TGTGCCAGCAGCTTGACGGACAGGGACTATGGCTACACCTTC. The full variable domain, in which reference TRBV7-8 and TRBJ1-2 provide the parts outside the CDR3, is GAGVSQSPRYKVAKRGQDVALRCDPISGHVSLFWYQQALGQGPEFLTYFQNEAQLDKSGLPSDRFFAERPEGSVSTLKIQRTQQEDSAVYLCASSLTDRDYGYTFGSGTRLTVV.